The 27 T cell receptor beta chains below were found in one sample sequenced in a study of cytomegalovirus exposure and HLA in healthy donors (dated by TCRdb to about 2017). The library relied on the immunoSEQ multiplex PCR assay. For the multiplex PCR, a mixture combining 60 forward primers for TCR Vbeta segments and 13 reverse primers for TCR Jbeta segments was used. TCRdb retrieved this table from immuneACCESS and kept in-frame rearrangements only. Not all clones are present; in checked studies, unresolved V genes account for under half, and no reason is known for the remainder. The sample records over 200,000 clones, about three quarters of which are singletons. The ten most abundant clones make up 1.5% to 2% of the sample. Sequences were obtained from PBMCs. The receptors were gathered from a male donor in good health and CMV-seronegative.

This chain links TRBV19 with TRBJ1-1; D gene uncertain. Trimming removed 0 bases at V and 7 bases at J, with 9 bases between. This CDR3 is built from 13 residues. The germline CDR1 and CDR2 sequences are LNHDA and SQIVND (reference sequence). The CDR3 protein is CASSIDLEGEAFF. CDR3 sequence (DNA): TGTGCCAGTAGTATAGATCTAGAGGGTGAAGCTTTCTTT.

This clone appeared a few times. The chain combines TRBV28 with TRBJ1-5, with TRBD1 as a possible D gene (5 bases). The CDR3 consists of 13 residues. Germline V gene data show CDR1 as MDHEN and CDR2 as SYDVKM. The V end lost 2 bases, the J end lost 9 bases, and 11 bases lay between the germline ends. The CDR3 is CASSLVQGGPQHF. CDR3 DNA: TGTGCCAGCAGTTTAGTCCAGGGAGGGCCCCAGCATTTT.

The chain has TRBV19 and TRBJ2-1; D perhaps matches TRBD2 (6 bases). Between the trimmed V and J ends, which lost 3 bases and 4 bases, there was a span of 10 bases. In germline, CDR1 is LNHDA, CDR2 SQIVND (reference sequence). The CDR3 covers 14 residues. The CDR3 region is CASSMAGRYNEQFF. In DNA form, the CDR3 reads TGTGCCAGTAGTATGGCCGGGAGATACAATGAGCAGTTCTTC.

This sequence joins TRBV19 and TRBJ2-1; D not resolved. V was cut by 2 bases and J by 2 bases, with 16 bases left in between. The CDR3 spans 17 residues. Looked up from germline, CDR1 is LNHDA and CDR2 is SQIVND (reference sequence). The CDR3 spells CASSILGNRWPYNEQFF. CDR3 bases: TGTGCCAGTAGTATATTGGGCAACCGGTGGCCCTACAATGAGCAGTTCTTC. The full variable domain, with the rest looked up from reference TRBV19 and TRBJ2-1, is DGGITQSPKYLFRKEGQNVTLSCEQNLNHDAMYWYRQDPGQGLRLIYYSQIVNDFQKGDIAEGYSVSREKKESFPLTVTSAQKNPTAFYLCASSILGNRWPYNEQFFGPGTRLTVL.

This clone was observed once. Here the CDR3 reads CASSNGDSFNYGYTF. In DNA form, the CDR3 reads TGTGCCAGCAGCAACGGGGACAGCTTTAACTATGGCTACACCTTC. The V call is TRBV9, the J call TRBJ1-2; TRBD1 matches 7 bases. The CDR3 has 15 amino acids. Trimming removed 4 bases from V and 1 base from J; junction bases left unmatched: 7. Looked up from germline, CDR1 is SGDLS and CDR2 is YYNGEE.

The V gene is TRBV15, the J gene TRBJ2-1, with D perhaps TRBD2 (6 bases). The CDR3 has 14 residues. Trimming left V 6 bases short and J 2 bases short, with 11 bases between. Germline lookup yields CDR1 LNHNV and CDR2 YYDKDF (reference sequence). CDR3 amino acids: CATRIGGAYNEQFF. The CDR3 nucleotides read TGTGCCACCAGGATCGGAGGGGCCTACAATGAGCAGTTCTTC.

This clone has only one observation. The chain couples TRBV5-6 to TRBJ2-2; the match to TRBD1 covers 10 bases. This CDR3 has 17 amino acids. Germline CDR1 SGHDT, CDR2 YYEEEE. The ends lost 0 bases at V and 2 bases at J; junction bases unmatched: 4. The CDR3 bases are TGTGCCAGCAGCTTGGCGGACAGGGGGTCAAACACCGGGGAGCTGTTTTTT. Protein sequence: CASSLADRGSNTGELFF.

This clone was recorded a few times. The CDR3 region is CASSAADRGREAFF. Here the CDR3 DNA reads TGTGCCAGCAGCGCCGCGGACAGGGGGCGCGAAGCTTTCTTT. The chain joins TRBV28 to TRBJ1-1; 11 bases fit TRBD1. The V and J ends lost 6 bases and 8 bases, in that order; junction bases with no gene match: 8. The CDR3 extends over 14 amino acids. Germline V gene sequence: CDR1 MDHEN, CDR2 SYDVKM.

This chain uses TRBV27 with TRBJ2-3; D may be TRBD1 (6 bases). Germline V gene lookup returns CDR1 MNHEY and CDR2 SMNVEV (reference sequence). This CDR3 is built from 18 residues. V was shortened by 9 bases and J by 4 bases, with 29 bases between the two germline ends. The CDR3 nucleotides are TGTGCCAGAAATGCTTCCTGGTTCAGGGGAACAAGCGCAGATACGCAGTATTTT. This codes for CARNASWFRGTSADTQYF.

The chain uses TRBV7-7 and TRBJ2-5; possibly TRBD2 for D (6 bases). V was shortened by 0 bases and J by 5 bases, with 10 bases between the two germline ends. CDR1 and CDR2 (germline): SSHAT, FNYEAQ (reference sequence). The CDR3 spans 14 residues. The CDR3 spells CASSLAGGSETQYF. The CDR3 bases are TGTGCCAGCAGCTTAGCGGGGGGTTCGGAGACCCAGTACTTC.

This clone was seen more than once but under ten times. The CDR3 protein is CAWSVFGTLGEQYF. CDR3 DNA sequence: TGTGCCTGGAGTGTCTTCGGGACACTTGGGGAGCAGTACTTC. The chain is built from TRBV30 and TRBJ2-7, with D tentatively TRBD1 (6 bases). V was trimmed by 0 bases and J by 7 bases, leaving 16 bases between them. This CDR3 has 14 residues. The germline V gene has CDR1 GTSNPN and CDR2 SVGIG (reference sequence). Full variable domain (missing parts from reference TRBV30 and TRBJ2-7): SQTIHQWPATLVQPVGSPLSLECTVEGTSNPNLYWYRQAAGRGLQLLFYSVGIGQISSEVPQNLSASRPQDRQFILSSKKLLLSDSGFYLCAWSVFGTLGEQYFGPGTRLTVT.

The chain employs TRBV7-3 and TRBJ1-4, with 8 positions matching TRBD1. Germline V gene data show CDR1 as SGHTA and CDR2 as FQGTGA. Unmatched junction bases numbered 9, after V lost 3 bases and J lost 0 bases. This CDR3 contains 18 residues. CDR3 loop: CASSFGQGALTTNEKLFF. The CDR3 nucleotides read TGTGCCAGCAGCTTCGGGCAGGGGGCTTTAACAACTAATGAAAAACTGTTTTTT.

This sequence joins TRBV6-1 and TRBJ2-6, with D perhaps matching TRBD1 (6 bases). Trimming stripped 7 bases from V and 4 bases from J, with 14 bases between. CDR1 MNHNS and CDR2 SASEGT come from the germline V gene. The CDR3 consists of 15 residues. The CDR3 coding sequence is TGTGCCAGCATGCTTCAGGGGTCGGGGGCCAACGTCCTGACTTTC. It encodes CASMLQGSGANVLTF.

The count of this clone is one. V usage is TRBV9 and J usage is TRBJ1-5; D possibly corresponds to TRBD1 (5 bases). The CDR3 length is 15 residues. Germline CDR1 SGDLS, CDR2 YYNGEE. V shed 0 bases and J shed 3 bases, with 10 bases lying between them. The CDR3 coding sequence is TGTGCCAGCAGCGTAGGGGGGGGAATCAATCAGCCCCAGCATTTT. It codes for CASSVGGGINQPQHF.

The rearrangement joins TRBV7-9 to TRBJ2-6; D gene ambiguous. Trimming removed 4 bases at V and 2 bases at J, with 9 bases between. Per the germline V gene, CDR1 is SEHNR and CDR2 is FQNEAQ (reference sequence). This CDR3 has 15 residues. The CDR3 protein is CASSSTDTGANVLTF. CDR3 nucleotides: TGTGCCAGCAGCTCGACTGATACTGGGGCCAACGTCCTGACTTTC.

The gene calls are TRBV7-7 and TRBJ2-1; 9 bases align to TRBD2. The CDR3 consists of 19 residues. Germline CDR1 and CDR2: SSHAT and FNYEAQ (reference sequence). Unmatched junction bases numbered 20, after V lost 5 bases and J lost 6 bases. The CDR3 DNA reads as TGTGCCAGCAGCCCCCGTTTTAGCGGGGGAGAACCCACTCTCAATGAGCAGTTCTTC. Encoded protein: CASSPRFSGGEPTLNEQFF.

The chain has TRBV6-5 and TRBJ2-5; no definite D call. The V end was cut by 6 bases, the J end by 4 bases, with 18 bases between. Germline V gene sequence: CDR1 MNHEY, CDR2 SVGAGI. This CDR3 has 15 amino acids. This chain's CDR3 is CASSTFTRIGETQYF. The CDR3 DNA follows: TGTGCCAGCAGCACTTTTACGAGGATCGGAGAGACCCAGTACTTC.

V is TRBV2 and J is TRBJ2-7, with D perhaps TRBD2 (5 bases). The CDR3 consists of 14 residues. Trimming cost V 6 bases and J 0 bases, with 12 bases left between them. Germline V gives CDR1 SNHLY, CDR2 FYNNEI. The CDR3 here is CASRRTLYSYEQYF. In nucleotides, the CDR3 is TGTGCCAGCAGGAGGACTTTGTACTCCTACGAGCAGTACTTC.

V gene TRBV10-3 combines with J gene TRBJ2-7; 10 nucleotides match TRBD2. The germline gives CDR1 ENHRY, CDR2 SYGVKD. V lost 6 bases to trimming and J lost 3 bases; unmatched junction nucleotides: 11. The CDR3 covers 16 residues. CDR3 region: CAISFSGLAENYEQYF. The CDR3 nucleotides read TGTGCCATCAGCTTTTCAGGACTAGCGGAGAACTACGAGCAGTACTTC.

The CDR3 DNA follows: TGTGCCAGCAGTGCGGGACAGGCCACTGAAGCTTTCTTT. Its translation: CASSAGQATEAFF. The chain joins TRBV6-4 to TRBJ1-1; 8 positions agree with TRBD1. J gave up 4 bases and V 4 bases, and 2 bases lay outside the gene matches. The germline V gene has CDR1 MRHNA and CDR2 SNTAGT. The CDR3 is 13 amino acids.

For this clone: The junction departs from the called germline gene at one end, perhaps through a read error. The gene calls are TRBV7-9 and TRBJ2-7; D unresolved. Germline-derived CDR1 and CDR2 are SEHNR and FQNEAQ (reference sequence). CDR3 length: 15 amino acids. CDR3 protein: CSSSFYQADDYEQYF. The DNA of the CDR3 is TGTTCCAGCAGCTTCTACCAGGCCGACGACTACGAGCAGTACTTC.

The CDR3 sequence: CARSPGGEKLFF. The CDR3 DNA follows: TGCGCCAGAAGCCCCGGGGGTGAAAAACTGTTTTTT. The genes are TRBV10-1 and TRBJ1-4, with D possibly TRBD1 on 5 matching bases. V lost 9 bases to trimming and J lost 7 bases, with 12 bases between them. CDR3 size: 12 residues. Germline loops: CDR1 WNHNN, CDR2 SYGVQD (reference sequence).

This chain uses TRBV28 with TRBJ1-1; 7 nucleotides line up with TRBD1. Unmatched junction bases numbered 10, after V lost 2 bases and J lost 1 base. Germline V gene lookup returns CDR1 MDHEN and CDR2 SYDVKM. The CDR3 contains 17 residues. The CDR3 spells CASSLGAPGTANTEAFF. CDR3 bases: TGTGCCAGCAGTTTAGGGGCCCCCGGGACAGCGAACACTGAAGCTTTCTTT.

The rearrangement joins TRBV5-8 to TRBJ1-2, with D possibly matching TRBD1 (6 bases). Trimming took off 2 bases at V and 2 bases at J, with 13 bases between the two ends. The germline V gene encodes CDR1 SGHTS and CDR2 YDEGEE. The CDR3 covers 15 residues. The CDR3 region has the DNA TGTGCCAGCAGCTTCTACATTGGGGGCAACTATGGCTACACCTTC. It codes for CASSFYIGGNYGYTF.

This clone is a singleton in its sample. CDR3 sequence reads: CASSGGQGALAQPQHF. The DNA of the CDR3 is TGTGCCAGCAGCGGTGGACAGGGGGCATTGGCTCAGCCCCAGCATTTT. The chain links TRBV9 to TRBJ1-5; 11 bases map to TRBD1. Per germline, CDR1 SGDLS and CDR2 YYNGEE. Germline trimming cut 3 bases from V and 6 bases from J; bases unmatched to any gene: 8. CDR3 size: 16 residues.

The chain links TRBV10-3 to TRBJ2-1; 14 nucleotides align to TRBD2. V dropped 4 bases and J dropped 1; count of bases not matched to a gene: 6. The CDR3 is made up of 18 amino acids. Per the germline V gene, CDR1 is ENHRY and CDR2 is SYGVKD. The CDR3 DNA reads as TGTGCCATCAGTGCGGGACTAGCGGGAGAGGGTTCCTACAATGAGCAGTTCTTC. Encoded protein: CAISAGLAGEGSYNEQFF.

The chain carries TRBV11-2 and TRBJ2-2; TRBD1 is a possible D gene (5 bases). With 6 bases removed from V and 0 bases from J, the gap between germline ends came to 17 bases. The V gene's germline CDR1 is SGHAT and CDR2 FQNNGV. This CDR3 spans 17 amino acids. The CDR3, as DNA: TGTGCCAGCAGTCCTCTAGGGGCTCCTTCGAACACCGGGGAGCTGTTTTTT. Its protein product is CASSPLGAPSNTGELFF. The whole variable domain, remainder taken from reference TRBV11-2 and TRBJ2-2, is EAGVAQSPRYKIIEKRQSVAFWCNPISGHATLYWYQQILGQGPKLLIQFQNNGVVDDSQLPKDRFSAERLKGVDSTLKIQPAKLEDSAVYLCASSPLGAPSNTGELFFGEGSRLTVL.